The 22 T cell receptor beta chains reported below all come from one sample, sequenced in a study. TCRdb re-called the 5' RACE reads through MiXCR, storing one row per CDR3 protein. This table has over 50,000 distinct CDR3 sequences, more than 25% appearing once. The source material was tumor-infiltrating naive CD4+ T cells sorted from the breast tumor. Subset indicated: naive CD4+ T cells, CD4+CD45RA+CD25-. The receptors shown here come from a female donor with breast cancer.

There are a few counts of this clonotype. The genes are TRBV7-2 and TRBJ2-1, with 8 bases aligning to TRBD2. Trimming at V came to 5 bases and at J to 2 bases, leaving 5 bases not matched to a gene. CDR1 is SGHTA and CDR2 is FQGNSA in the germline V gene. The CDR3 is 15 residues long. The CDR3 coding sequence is TGTGCCAGCAGCAGGGGACTAGGGACCTACAATGAGCAGTTCTTC. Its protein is CASSRGLGTYNEQFF. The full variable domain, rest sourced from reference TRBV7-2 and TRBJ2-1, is GAGVSQSPSNKVTEKGKDVELRCDPISGHTALYWYRQSLGQGLEFLIYFQGNSAPDKSGLPSDRFSAERTGGSVSTLTIQRTQQEDSAVYLCASSRGLGTYNEQFFGPGTRLTVL.

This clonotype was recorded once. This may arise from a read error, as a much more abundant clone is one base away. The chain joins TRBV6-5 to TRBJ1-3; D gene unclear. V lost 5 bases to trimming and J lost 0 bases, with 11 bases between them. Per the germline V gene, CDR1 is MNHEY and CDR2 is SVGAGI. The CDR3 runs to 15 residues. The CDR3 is CASSNDPHSGNTIYF. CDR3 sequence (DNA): TGTGCCAGCAGTAACGATCCGCACTCTGGAAACACCATATATTTT.

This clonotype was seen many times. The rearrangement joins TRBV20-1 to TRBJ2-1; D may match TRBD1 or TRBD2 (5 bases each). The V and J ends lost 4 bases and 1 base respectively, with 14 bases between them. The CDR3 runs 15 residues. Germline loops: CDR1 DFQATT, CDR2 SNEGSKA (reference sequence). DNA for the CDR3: TGCAGTGCTATTGGGGCTAGCCCGTCCTACAATGAGCAGTTCTTC. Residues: CSAIGASPSYNEQFF.

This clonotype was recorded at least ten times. The CDR3 loop is CASSPGTASSYEQYF. The CDR3 DNA reads as TGTGCCAGCAGCCCAGGGACAGCCTCCTCCTACGAGCAGTACTTC. V usage is TRBV4-2 and J usage is TRBJ2-7; 7 bases are shared with TRBD1. The ends lost 4 bases at V and 0 bases at J; junction bases unmatched: 6. CDR1 LGHNA and CDR2 YNFKEQ come from the germline V gene. CDR3 length: 15 residues.

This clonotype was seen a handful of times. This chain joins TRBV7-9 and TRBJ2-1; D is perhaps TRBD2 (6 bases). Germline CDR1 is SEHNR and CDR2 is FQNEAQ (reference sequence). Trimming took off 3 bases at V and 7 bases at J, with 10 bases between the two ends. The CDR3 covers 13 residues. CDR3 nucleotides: TGTGCCAGCAGCTTCGGGGGAATAAATGAGCAGTTCTTC. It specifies CASSFGGINEQFF.

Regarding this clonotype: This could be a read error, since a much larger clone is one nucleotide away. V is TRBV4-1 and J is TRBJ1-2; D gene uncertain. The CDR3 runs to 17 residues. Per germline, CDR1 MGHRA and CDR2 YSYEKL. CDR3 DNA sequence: TGCGCCAGCAGCCAAGGGCCCCTGGCCGCGACGTACTATGGCTACGCCTTC. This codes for CASSQGPLAATYYGYAF.

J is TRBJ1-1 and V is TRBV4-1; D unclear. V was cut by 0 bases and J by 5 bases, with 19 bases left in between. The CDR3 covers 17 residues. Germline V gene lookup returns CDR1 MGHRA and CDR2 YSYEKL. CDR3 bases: TGCGCCAGCAGCCAAGAGGAGGGCAGGAGAGTGGGTACTGAAGCTTTCTTT. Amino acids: CASSQEEGRRVGTEAFF.

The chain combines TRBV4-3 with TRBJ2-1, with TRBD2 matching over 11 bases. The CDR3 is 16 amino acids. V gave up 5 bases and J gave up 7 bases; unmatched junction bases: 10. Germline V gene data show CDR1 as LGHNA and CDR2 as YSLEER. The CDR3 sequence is CASSGVAGGPLNEQFF. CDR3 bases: TGCGCCAGCAGCGGGGTAGCGGGAGGGCCACTGAATGAGCAGTTCTTC.

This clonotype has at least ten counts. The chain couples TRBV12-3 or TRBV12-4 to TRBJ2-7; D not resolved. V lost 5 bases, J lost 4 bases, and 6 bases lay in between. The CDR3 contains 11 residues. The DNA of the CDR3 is TGTGCCAGCAGTGACTCGTACGAGCAGTACTTC. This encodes CASSDSYEQYF.

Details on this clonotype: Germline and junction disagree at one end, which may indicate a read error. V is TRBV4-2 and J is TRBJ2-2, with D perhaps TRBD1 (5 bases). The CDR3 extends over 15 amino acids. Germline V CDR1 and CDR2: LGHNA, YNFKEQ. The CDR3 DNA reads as TGTGCCAGCAGCCAAGATGCTGGGGCGACCGGCGAGCTGTTTTTT. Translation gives CASSQDAGATGELFF.

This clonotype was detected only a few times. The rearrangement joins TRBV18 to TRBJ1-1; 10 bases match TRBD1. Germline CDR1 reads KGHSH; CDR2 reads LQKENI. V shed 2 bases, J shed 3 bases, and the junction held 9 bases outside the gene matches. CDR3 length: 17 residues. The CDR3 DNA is TGTGCCAGCTCACCAATTCCGGGACAGGGGAAGGACACTGAAGCTTTCTTT. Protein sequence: CASSPIPGQGKDTEAFF.

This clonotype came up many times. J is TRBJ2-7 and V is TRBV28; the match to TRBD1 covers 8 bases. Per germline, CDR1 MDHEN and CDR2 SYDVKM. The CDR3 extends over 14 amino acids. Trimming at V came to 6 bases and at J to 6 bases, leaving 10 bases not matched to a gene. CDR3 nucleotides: TGTGCCAGCAGACCAACAGGGGGTTGGGGCGAGCAGTACTTC. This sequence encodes CASRPTGGWGEQYF. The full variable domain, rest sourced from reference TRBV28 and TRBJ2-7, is DVKVTQSSRYLVKRTGEKVFLECVQDMDHENMFWYRQDPGLGLRLIYFSYDVKMKEKGDIPEGYSVSREKKERFSLILESASTNQTSMYLCASRPTGGWGEQYFGPGTRLTVT.

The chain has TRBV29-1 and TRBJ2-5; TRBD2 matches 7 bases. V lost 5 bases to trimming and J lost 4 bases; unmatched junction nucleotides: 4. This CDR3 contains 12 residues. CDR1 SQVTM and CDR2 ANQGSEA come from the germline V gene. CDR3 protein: CSVFPGGETQYF. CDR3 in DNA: TGCAGCGTTTTTCCGGGAGGAGAGACCCAGTACTTC.

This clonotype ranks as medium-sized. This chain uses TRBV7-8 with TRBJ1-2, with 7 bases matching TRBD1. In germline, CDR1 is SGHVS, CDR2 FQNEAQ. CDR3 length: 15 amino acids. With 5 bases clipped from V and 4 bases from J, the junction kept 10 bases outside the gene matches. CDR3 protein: CASSPRDSPSYGYTF. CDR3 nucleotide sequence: TGTGCCAGCAGCCCCCGGGACAGTCCGTCCTATGGCTACACCTTC.

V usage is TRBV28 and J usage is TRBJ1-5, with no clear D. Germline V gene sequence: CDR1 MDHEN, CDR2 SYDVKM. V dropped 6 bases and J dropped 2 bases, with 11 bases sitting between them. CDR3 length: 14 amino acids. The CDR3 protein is CASSRRSGNQPQHF. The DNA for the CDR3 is TGTGCCAGCAGCCGCCGCTCAGGCAATCAGCCCCAGCATTTT. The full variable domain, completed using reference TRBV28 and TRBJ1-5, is DVKVTQSSRYLVKRTGEKVFLECVQDMDHENMFWYRQDPGLGLRLIYFSYDVKMKEKGDIPEGYSVSREKKERFSLILESASTNQTSMYLCASSRRSGNQPQHFGDGTRLSIL.

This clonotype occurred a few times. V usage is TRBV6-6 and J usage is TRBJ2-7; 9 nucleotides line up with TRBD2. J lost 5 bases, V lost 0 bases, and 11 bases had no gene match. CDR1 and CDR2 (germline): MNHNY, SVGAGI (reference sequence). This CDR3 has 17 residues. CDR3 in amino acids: CASSYSTVAGDAHEQYF. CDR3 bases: TGTGCCAGCAGTTACTCGACGGTAGCGGGAGATGCCCACGAGCAGTACTTC.

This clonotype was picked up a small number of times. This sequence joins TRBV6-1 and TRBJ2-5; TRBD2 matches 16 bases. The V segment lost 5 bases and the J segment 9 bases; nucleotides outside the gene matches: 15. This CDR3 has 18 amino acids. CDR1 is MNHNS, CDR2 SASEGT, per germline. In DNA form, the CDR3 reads TGTGCCAGCAGTCGGCGTGGGACTAGCGGGGGGGCCGCGGCGGCCCAGTACTTC. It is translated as CASSRRGTSGGAAAAQYF.

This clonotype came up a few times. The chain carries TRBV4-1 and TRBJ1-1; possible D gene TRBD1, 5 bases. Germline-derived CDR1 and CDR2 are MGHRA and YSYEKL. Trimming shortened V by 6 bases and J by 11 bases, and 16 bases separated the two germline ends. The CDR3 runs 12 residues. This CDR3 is CASSYYGTEAFF. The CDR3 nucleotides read TGCGCCAGCAGTTATTATGGGACGGAGGCTTTCTTT.

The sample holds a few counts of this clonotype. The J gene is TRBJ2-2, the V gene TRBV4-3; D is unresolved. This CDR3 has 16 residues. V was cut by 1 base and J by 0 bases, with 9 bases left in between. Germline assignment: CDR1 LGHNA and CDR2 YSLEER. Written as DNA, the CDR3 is TGCGCCAGCAGCCAAGTGAAGGACGCGAACACCGGGGAGCTGTTTTTT. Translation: CASSQVKDANTGELFF.

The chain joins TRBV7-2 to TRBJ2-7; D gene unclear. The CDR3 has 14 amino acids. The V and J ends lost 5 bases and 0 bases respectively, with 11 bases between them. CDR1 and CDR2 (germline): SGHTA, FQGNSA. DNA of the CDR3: TGTACCAGCAGCATTGACCCGAGCTCCTACGAGCAGTACTTC. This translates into CTSSIDPSSYEQYF.

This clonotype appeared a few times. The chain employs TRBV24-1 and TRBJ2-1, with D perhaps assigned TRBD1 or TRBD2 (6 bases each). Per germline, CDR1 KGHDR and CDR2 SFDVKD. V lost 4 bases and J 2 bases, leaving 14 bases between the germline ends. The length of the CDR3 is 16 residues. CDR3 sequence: CATSEVGGGAYNEQFF. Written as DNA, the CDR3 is TGTGCCACCAGTGAAGTAGGAGGGGGAGCCTACAATGAGCAGTTCTTC.

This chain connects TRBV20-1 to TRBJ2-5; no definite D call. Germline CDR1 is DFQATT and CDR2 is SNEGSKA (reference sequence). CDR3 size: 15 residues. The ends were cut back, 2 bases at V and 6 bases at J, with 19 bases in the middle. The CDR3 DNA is TGCAGTGCTAGACAGATTGTCGGACCTAGAAAGACCCAGTACTTC. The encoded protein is CSARQIVGPRKTQYF.